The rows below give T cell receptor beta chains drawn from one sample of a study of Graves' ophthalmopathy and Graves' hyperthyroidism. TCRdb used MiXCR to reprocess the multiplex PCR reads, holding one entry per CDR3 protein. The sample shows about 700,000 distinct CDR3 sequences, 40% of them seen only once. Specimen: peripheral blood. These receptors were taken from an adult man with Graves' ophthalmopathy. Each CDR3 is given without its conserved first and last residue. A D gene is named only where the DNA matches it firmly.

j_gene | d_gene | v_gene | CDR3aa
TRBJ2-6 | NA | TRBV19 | ASIISGANVLT
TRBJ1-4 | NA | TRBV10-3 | ASSYSGLNEKLF
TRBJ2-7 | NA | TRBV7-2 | ASSLTSQY
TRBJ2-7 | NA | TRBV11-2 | ASSSDPSRTLFEQY
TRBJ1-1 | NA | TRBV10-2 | ASVGLLVDTEAF
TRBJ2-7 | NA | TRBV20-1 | SASDRFAYEQY
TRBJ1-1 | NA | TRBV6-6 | ASSYRRDTNTEAF
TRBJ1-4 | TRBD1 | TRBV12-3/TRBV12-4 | ASRSGGQKNEKLF
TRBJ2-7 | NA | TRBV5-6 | ASSLDTNYEQY
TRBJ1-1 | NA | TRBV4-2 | ASSQPGRTNTEAF
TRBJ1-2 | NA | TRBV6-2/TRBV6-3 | ASSQDLGRGGYT
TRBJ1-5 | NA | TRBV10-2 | ASRDWKSNQPQH
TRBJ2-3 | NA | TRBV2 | ATSAGGGTDTQY
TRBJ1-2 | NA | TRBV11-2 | ASSNEGYT
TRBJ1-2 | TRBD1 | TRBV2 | ASSTRQGLGYT
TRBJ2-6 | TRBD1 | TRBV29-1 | SVTGGSEANVLT
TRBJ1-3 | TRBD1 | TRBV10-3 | ASSYRGQAGNTIY
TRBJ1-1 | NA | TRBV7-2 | ASSPPPTGNTEAF
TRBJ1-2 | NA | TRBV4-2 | ASTPGRVYGYT
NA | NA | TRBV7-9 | ASSPPTPEELF
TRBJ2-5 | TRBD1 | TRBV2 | ATSQGVQETQY
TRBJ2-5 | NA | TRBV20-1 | SARVSTRSQGTQY
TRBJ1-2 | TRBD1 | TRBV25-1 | ASRTGSKGYT
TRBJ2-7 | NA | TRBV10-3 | ASSEDSLYEQY